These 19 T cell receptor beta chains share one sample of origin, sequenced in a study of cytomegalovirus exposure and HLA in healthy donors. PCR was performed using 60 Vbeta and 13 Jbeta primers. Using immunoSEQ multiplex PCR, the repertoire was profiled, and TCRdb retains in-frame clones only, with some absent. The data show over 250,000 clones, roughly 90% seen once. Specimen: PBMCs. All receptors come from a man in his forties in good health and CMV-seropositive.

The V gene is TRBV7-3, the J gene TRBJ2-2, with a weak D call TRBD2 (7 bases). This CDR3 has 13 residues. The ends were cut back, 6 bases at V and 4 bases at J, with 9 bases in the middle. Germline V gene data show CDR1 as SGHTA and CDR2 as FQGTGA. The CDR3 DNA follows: TGTGCCAGCAGAGGGGGGGGCACCGGGGAGCTGTTTTTT. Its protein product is CASRGGGTGELFF.

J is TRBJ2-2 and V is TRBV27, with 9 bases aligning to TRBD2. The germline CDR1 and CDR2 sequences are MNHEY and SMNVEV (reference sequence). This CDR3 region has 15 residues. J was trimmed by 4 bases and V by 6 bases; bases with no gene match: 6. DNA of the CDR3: TGTGCCAGCAGATCGGGACTAGCAATCACCGGGGAGCTGTTTTTT. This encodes CASRSGLAITGELFF.

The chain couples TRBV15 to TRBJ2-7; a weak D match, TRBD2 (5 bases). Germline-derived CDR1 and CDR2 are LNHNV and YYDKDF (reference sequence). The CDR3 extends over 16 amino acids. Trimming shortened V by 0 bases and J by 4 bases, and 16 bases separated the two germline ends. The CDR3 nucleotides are TGTGCCACCAGCAGAGAGGGAGTCCGAGAGGAGTACGAGCAGTACTTC. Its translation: CATSREGVREEYEQYF.

The CDR3 sequence is CASRNPRDTSGNTIYF. CDR3 coding DNA: TGTGCCAGCAGGAACCCCCGGGACACCTCTGGAAACACCATATATTTT. The chain joins TRBV6-4 to TRBJ1-3; perhaps TRBD1 as D (6 bases). The CDR3 has 16 amino acids. Trimming removed 6 bases at V and 0 bases at J, with 15 bases between. Germline CDR1 is MRHNA and CDR2 is SNTAGT.

CDR3 sequence reads: CASSLGRAGETQYF. The CDR3 DNA is TGTGCCAGCAGTTTAGGCAGGGCTGGAGAGACCCAGTACTTC. The V gene is TRBV27, the J gene TRBJ2-5; D might be TRBD1 (5 bases). CDR3 length: 14 residues. The V end was cut by 2 bases, the J end by 4 bases, with 11 bases between. CDR1 is MNHEY, CDR2 SMNVEV, per germline (reference sequence).

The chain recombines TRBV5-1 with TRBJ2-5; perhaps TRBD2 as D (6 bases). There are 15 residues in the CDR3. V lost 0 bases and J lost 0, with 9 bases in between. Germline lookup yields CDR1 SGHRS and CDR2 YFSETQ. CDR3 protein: CASSLGGGDQETQYF. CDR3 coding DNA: TGCGCCAGCAGCTTGGGTGGCGGGGACCAAGAGACCCAGTACTTC.

The CDR3 loop reads CSARTGPEQFF. CDR3 DNA sequence: TGCAGTGCTAGGACAGGGCCTGAGCAGTTCTTC. The chain employs TRBV20-1 and TRBJ2-1; TRBD1 matches at 7 bases. V shed 3 bases and J 9 bases; nucleotides not matched to a gene: 2. The V gene's germline CDR1 is DFQATT and CDR2 SNEGSKA (reference sequence). The CDR3 covers 11 residues.

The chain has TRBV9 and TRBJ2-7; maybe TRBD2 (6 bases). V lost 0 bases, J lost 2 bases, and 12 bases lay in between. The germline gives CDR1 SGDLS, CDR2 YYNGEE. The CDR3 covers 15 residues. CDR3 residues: CASSVGDSGTYEQYF. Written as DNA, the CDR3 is TGTGCCAGCAGCGTAGGGGATAGCGGAACCTACGAGCAGTACTTC.

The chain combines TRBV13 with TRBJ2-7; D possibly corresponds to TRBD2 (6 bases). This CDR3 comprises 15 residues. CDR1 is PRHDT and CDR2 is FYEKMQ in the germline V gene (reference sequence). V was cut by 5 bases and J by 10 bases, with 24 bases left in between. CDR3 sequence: CASSRNRDSGRGQYF. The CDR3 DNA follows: TGTGCCAGCAGCCGAAACCGGGACTCAGGCCGAGGACAGTACTTC. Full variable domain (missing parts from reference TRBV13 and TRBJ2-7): AAGVIQSPRHLIKEKRETATLKCYPIPRHDTVYWYQQGPGQDPQFLISFYEKMQSDKGSIPDRFSAQQFSDYHSELNMSSLELGDSALYFCASSRNRDSGRGQYFGPGTRLTVT.

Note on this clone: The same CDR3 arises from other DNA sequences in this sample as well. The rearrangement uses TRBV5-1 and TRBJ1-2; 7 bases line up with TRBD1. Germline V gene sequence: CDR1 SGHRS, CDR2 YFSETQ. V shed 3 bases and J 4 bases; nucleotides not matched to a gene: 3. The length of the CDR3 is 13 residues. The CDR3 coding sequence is TGCGCCAGCAGCTGGGACAGTTCCTATGGCTACACCTTC. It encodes CASSWDSSYGYTF.

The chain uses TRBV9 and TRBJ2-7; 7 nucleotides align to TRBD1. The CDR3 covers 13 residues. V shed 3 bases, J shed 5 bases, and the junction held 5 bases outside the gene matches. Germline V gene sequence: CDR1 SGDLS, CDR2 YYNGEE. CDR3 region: CASSAYDRDEQYF. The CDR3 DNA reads TGTGCCAGCAGCGCCTACGACAGGGACGAGCAGTACTTC.

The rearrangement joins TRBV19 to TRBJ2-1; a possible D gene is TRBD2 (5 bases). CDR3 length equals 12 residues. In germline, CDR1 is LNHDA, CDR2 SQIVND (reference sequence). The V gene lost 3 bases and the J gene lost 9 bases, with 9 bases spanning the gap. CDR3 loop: CASSMRAGEQFF. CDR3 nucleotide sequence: TGTGCCAGTAGTATGAGGGCGGGTGAGCAGTTCTTC.

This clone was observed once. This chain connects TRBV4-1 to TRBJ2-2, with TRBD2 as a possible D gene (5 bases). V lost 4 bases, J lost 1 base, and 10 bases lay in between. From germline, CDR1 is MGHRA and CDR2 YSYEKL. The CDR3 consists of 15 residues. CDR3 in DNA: TGCGCCAGCAGCCCCCTCGCGGGGAACACCGGGGAGCTGTTTTTT. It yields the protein CASSPLAGNTGELFF.

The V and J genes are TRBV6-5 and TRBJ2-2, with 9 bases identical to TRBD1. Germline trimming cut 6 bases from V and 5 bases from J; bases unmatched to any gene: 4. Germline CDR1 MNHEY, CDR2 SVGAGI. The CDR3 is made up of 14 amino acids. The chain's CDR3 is CASRLDRGTGELFF. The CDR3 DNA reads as TGTGCCAGCAGACTGGACAGGGGAACCGGGGAGCTGTTTTTT.

The CDR3 bases are TGCAGCGTTGACCTCTCCGACAGGGGTGGCACAGATACGCAGTATTTT. Translating it yields CSVDLSDRGGTDTQYF. V gene TRBV29-1 combines with J gene TRBJ2-3; 8 bases agree with TRBD1. Losses at the gene ends were 3 bases for V and 1 base for J; bases not matched to a gene: 9. The CDR3 totals 16 residues. The germline V gene has CDR1 SQVTM and CDR2 ANQGSEA.

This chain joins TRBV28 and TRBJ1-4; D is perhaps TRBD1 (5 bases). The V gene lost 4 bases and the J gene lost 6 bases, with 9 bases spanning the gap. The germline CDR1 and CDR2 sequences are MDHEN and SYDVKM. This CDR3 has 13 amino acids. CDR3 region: CASSSGRYEKLFF. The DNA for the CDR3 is TGTGCCAGCAGTTCAGGGCGTTATGAAAAACTGTTTTTT.

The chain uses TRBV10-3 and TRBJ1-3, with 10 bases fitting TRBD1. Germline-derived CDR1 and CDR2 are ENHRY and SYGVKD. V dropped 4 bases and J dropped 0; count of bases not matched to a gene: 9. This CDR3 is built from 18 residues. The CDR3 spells CAISGTGGTLSSGNTIYF. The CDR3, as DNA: TGTGCCATCAGTGGGACAGGGGGGACCCTTTCCTCTGGAAACACCATATATTTT.

DNA of the CDR3: TGCGCCAGCAGTGAGATCGGGGAACAAGAGACCCAGTACTTC. It encodes CASSEIGEQETQYF. This chain links TRBV10-1 with TRBJ2-5; a possible D gene is TRBD2 (5 bases). Germline loops: CDR1 WNHNN, CDR2 SYGVQD (reference sequence). Trimming cost V 2 bases and J 2 bases, with 9 bases left between them. The CDR3 covers 14 residues.

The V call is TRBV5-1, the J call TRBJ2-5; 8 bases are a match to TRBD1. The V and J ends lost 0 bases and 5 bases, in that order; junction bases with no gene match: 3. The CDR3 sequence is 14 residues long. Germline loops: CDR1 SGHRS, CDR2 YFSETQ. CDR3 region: CASSLDRGFETQYF. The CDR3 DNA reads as TGCGCCAGCAGCTTGGACAGGGGGTTTGAGACCCAGTACTTC.